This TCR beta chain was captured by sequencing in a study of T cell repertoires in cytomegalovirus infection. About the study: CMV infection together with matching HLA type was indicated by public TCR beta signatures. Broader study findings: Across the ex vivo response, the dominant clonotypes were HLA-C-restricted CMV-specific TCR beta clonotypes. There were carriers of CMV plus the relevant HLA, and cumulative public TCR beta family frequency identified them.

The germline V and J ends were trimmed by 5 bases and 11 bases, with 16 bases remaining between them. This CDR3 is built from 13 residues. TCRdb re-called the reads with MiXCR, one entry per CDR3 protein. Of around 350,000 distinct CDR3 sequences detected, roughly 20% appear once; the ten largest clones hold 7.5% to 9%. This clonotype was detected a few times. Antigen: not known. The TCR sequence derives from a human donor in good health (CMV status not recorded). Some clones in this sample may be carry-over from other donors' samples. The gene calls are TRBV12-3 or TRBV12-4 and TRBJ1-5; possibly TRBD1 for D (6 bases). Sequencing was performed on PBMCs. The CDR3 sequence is CASSQTTGITQHF. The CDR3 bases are TGTGCCAGCAGTCAAACGACAGGCATCACCCAGCATTTT.